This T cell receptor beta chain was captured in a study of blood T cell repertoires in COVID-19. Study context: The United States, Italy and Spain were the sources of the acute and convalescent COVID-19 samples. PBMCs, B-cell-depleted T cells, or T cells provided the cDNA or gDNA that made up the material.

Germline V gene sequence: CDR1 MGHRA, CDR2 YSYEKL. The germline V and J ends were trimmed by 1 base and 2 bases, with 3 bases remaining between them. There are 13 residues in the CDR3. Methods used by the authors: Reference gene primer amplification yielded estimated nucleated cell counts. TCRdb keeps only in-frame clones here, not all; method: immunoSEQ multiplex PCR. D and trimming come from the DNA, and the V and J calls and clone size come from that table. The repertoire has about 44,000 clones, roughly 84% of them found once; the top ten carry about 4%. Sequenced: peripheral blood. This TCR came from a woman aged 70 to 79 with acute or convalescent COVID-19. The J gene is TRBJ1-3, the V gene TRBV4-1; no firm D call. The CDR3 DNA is TGCGCCAGCAGCCAAGTCGCTGGAAACACCATATATTTT. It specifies CASSQVAGNTIYF.